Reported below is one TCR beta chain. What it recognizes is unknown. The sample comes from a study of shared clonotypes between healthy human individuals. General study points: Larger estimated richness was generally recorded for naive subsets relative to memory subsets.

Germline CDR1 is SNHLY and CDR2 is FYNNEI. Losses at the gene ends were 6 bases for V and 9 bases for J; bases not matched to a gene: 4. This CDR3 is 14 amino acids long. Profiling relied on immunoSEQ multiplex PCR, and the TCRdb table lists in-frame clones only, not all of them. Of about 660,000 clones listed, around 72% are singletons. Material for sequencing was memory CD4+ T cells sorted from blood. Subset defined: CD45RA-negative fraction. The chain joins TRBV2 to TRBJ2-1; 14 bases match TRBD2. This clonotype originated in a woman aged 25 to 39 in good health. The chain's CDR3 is CASRGTSGSGEQFF. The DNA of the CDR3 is TGTGCCAGCAGGGGGACTAGCGGGAGTGGTGAGCAGTTCTTC.